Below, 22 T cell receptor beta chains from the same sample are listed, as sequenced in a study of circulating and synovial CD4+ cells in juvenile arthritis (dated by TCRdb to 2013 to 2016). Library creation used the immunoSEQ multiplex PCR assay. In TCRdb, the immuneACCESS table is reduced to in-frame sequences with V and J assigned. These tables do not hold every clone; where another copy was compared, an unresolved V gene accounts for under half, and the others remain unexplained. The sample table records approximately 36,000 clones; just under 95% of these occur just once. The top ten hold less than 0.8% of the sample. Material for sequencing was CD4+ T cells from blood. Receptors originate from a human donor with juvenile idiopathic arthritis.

CDR3: CASSQDIPFGGNYGYTF. The CDR3 nucleotides are TGCGCCAGCAGCCAAGATATACCATTTGGGGGGAACTATGGCTACACCTTC. This chain uses TRBV4-3 with TRBJ1-2, with D tentatively TRBD1 (5 bases). The V gene lost 0 bases and the J gene lost 2 bases, with 16 bases spanning the gap. The CDR3 has 17 amino acids. Germline-derived CDR1 and CDR2 are LGHNA and YSLEER.

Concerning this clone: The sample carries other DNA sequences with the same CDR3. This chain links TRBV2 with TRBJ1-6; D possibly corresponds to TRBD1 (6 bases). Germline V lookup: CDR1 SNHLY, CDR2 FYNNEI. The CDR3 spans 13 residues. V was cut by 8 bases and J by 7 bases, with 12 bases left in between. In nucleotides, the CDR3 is TGTGCCAGCTCTCAGGGGCCCAATTCACCCCTCCACTTT. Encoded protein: CASSQGPNSPLHF.

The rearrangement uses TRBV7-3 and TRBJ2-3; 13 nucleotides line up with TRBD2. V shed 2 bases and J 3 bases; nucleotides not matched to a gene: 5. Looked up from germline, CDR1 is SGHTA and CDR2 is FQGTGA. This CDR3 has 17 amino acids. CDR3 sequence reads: CASSLAGLAGVTDTQYF. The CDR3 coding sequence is TGTGCCAGCAGCTTAGCCGGACTAGCGGGAGTGACAGATACGCAGTATTTT.

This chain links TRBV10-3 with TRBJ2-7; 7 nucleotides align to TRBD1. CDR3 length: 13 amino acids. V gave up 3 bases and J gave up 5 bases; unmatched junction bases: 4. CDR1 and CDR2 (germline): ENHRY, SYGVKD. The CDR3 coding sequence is TGTGCCATCAGTGAAGCAGGGGGAGACGAGCAGTACTTC. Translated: CAISEAGGDEQYF.

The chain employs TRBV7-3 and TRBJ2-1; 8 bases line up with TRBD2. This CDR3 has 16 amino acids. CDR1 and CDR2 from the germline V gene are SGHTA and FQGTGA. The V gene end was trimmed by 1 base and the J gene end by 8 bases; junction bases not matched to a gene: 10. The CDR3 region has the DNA TGTGCCAGCAGCTTAAATGCCGGGACTAGTTTCCATGAGCAGTTCTTC. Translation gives CASSLNAGTSFHEQFF.

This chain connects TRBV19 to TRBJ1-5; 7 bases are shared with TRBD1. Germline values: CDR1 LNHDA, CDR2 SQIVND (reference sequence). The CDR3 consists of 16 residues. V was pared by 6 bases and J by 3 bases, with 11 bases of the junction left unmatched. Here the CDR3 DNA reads TGTGCCAGTAGCCCCCGCAGGGGGAGTGTCAATCAGCCCCAGCATTTT. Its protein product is CASSPRRGSVNQPQHF. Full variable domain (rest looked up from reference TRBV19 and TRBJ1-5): DGGITQSPKYLFRKEGQNVTLSCEQNLNHDAMYWYRQDPGQGLRLIYYSQIVNDFQKGDIAEGYSVSREKKESFPLTVTSAQKNPTAFYLCASSPRRGSVNQPQHFGDGTRLSIL.

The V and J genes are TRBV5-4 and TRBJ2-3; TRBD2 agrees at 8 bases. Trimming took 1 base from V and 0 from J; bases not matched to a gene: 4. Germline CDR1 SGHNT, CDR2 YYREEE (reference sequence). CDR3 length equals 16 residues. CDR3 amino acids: CASSLPGGRSTDTQYF. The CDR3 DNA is TGTGCCAGCAGCTTGCCGGGGGGGCGTAGCACAGATACGCAGTATTTT.

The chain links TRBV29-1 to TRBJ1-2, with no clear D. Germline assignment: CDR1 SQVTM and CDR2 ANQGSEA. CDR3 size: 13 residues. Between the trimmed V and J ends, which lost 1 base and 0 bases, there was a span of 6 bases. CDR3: CSVEVTTNYGYTF. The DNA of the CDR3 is TGCAGCGTTGAAGTCACTACTAACTATGGCTACACCTTC.

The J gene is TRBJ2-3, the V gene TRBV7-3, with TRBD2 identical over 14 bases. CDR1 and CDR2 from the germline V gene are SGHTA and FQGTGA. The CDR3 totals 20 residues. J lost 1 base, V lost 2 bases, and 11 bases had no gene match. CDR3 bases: TGTGCCAGCAGCTTATCCCCCTCGGGACTAGCGGGGGTGGGCACAGATACGCAGTATTTT. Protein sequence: CASSLSPSGLAGVGTDTQYF.

The CDR3 protein is CASSFRGWYEQYF. DNA for the CDR3: TGTGCCAGCAGCTTCAGGGGGTGGTACGAGCAGTACTTC. V is TRBV5-4 and J is TRBJ2-7; 7 nucleotides align to TRBD1. Looked up from germline, CDR1 is SGHNT and CDR2 is YYREEE (reference sequence). This CDR3 has 13 residues. V shed 2 bases, J shed 4 bases, and the junction held 3 bases outside the gene matches.

In DNA form, the CDR3 reads TGTGCCAGCAGCTTAGATCCGGGGTCAGATACGCAGTATTTT. Its protein product is CASSLDPGSDTQYF. The chain uses TRBV11-3 and TRBJ2-3; a possible D gene is TRBD2 (5 bases). Trimming left V 0 bases short and J 4 bases short, with 8 bases between. The CDR3 is 14 residues long. Germline V gene sequence: CDR1 SGHNT, CDR2 YENEEA.

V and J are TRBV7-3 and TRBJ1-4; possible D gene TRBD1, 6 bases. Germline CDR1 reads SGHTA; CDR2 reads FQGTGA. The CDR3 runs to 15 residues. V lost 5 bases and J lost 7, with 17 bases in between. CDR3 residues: CASSPPGALGEKLFF. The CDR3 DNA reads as TGTGCCAGCAGCCCACCAGGGGCTCTAGGTGAAAAACTGTTTTTT.

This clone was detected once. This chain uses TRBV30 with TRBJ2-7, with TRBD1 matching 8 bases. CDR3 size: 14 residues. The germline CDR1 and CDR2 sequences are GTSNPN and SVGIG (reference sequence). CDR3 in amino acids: CVLGPQGAAYEQYF. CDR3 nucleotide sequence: TGTGTCCTGGGGCCTCAGGGGGCGGCCTACGAGCAGTACTTC.

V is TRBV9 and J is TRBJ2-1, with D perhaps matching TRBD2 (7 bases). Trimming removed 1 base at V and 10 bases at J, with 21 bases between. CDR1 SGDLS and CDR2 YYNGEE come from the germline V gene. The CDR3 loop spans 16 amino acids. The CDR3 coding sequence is TGTGCCAGCAGCGTAAAAGGGGGGGGCCCTGCTACCGAGCAGTTCTTC. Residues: CASSVKGGGPATEQFF.

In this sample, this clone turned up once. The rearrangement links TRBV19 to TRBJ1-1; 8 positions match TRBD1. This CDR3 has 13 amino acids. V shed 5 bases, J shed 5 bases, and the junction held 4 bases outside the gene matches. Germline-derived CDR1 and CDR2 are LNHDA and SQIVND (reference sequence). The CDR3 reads CASSLTGGTEAFF. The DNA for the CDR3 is TGTGCCAGTAGTCTCACAGGGGGAACTGAAGCTTTCTTT.

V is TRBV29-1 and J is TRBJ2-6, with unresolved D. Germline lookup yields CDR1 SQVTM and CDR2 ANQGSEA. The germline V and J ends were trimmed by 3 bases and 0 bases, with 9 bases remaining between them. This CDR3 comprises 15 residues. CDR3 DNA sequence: TGCAGCGTTGAGGCCGTAAACTCTGGGGCCAACGTCCTGACTTTC. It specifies CSVEAVNSGANVLTF.

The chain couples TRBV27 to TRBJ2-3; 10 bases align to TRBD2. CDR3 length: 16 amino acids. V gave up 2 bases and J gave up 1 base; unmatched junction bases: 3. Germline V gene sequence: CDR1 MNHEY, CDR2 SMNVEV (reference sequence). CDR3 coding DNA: TGTGCCAGCAGTTTAAGTCTAGCGGGGGGCACAGATACGCAGTATTTT. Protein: CASSLSLAGGTDTQYF.

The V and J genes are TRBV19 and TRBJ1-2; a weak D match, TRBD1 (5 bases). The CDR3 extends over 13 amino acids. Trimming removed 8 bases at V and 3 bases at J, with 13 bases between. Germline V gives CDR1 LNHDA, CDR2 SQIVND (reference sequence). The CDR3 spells CASAGLTDYGYTF. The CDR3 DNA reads TGTGCCAGTGCAGGGTTGACGGACTATGGCTACACCTTC.

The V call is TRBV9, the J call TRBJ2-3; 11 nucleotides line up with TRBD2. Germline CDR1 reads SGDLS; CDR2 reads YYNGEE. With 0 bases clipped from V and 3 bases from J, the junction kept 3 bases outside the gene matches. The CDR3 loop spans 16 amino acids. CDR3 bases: TGTGCCAGCAGCGTAGTAACTAGCGGGGGAACAGATACGCAGTATTTT. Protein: CASSVVTSGGTDTQYF.

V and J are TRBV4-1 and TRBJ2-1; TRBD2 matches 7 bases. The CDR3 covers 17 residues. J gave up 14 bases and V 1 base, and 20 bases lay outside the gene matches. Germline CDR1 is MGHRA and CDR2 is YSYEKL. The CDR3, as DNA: TGCGCCAGCAGCCAAGTCATCGGACTAGTATCCTTTGGGGAAGAGTTCTTC. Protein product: CASSQVIGLVSFGEEFF.

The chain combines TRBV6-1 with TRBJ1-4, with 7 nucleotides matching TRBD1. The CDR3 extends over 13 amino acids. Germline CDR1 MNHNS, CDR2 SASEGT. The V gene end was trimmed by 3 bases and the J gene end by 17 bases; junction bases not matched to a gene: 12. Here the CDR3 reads CASSEETGTARFF. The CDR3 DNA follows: TGTGCCAGCAGTGAGGAAACCGGGACAGCCCGCTTTTTT.

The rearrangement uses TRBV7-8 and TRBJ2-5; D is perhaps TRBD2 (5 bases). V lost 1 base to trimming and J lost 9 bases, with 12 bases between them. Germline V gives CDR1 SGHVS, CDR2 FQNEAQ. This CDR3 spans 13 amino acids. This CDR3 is CASSLGTAAAQYF. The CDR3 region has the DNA TGTGCCAGCAGCTTAGGGACTGCTGCGGCCCAGTACTTC.